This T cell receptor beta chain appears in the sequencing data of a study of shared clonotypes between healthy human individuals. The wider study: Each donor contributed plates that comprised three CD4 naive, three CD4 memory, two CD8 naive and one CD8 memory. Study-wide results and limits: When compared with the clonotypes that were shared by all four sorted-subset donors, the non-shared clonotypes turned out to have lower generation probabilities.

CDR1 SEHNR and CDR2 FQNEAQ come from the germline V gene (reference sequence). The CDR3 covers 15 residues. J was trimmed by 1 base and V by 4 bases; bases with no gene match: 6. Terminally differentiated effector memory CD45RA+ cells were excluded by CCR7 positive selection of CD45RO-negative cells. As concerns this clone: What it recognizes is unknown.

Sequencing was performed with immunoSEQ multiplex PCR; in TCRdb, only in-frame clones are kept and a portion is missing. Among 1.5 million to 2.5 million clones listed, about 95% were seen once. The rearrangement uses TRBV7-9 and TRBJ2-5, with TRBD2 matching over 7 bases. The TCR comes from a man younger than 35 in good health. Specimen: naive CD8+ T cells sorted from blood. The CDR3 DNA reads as TGTGCCAGCAGCTGGCCCGGGACTACCCAAGAGACCCAGTACTTC. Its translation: CASSWPGTTQETQYF. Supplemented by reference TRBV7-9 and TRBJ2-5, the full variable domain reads DTGVSQNPRHKITKRGQNVTFRCDPISEHNRLYWYRQTLGQGPEFLTYFQNEAQLEKSRLLSDRFSAERPKGSFSTLEIQRTEQGDSAMYLCASSWPGTTQETQYFGPGTRLLVL.